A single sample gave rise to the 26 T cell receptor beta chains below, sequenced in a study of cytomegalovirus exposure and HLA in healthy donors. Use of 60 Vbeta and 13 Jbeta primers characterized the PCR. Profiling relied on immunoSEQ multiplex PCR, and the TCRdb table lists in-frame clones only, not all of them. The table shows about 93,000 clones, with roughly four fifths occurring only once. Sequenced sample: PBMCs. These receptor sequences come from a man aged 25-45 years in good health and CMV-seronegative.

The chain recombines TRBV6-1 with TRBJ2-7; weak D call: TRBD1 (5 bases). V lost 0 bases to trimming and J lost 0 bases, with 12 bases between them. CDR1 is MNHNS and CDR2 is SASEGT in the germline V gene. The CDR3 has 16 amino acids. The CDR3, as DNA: TGTGCCAGCAGTGAAGCGCTTCTCCAGGGCTCCTACGAGCAGTACTTC. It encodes CASSEALLQGSYEQYF.

CDR3 protein: CATSRRGTGELFF. CDR3 bases: TGTGCCACCAGCCGGCGGGGCACCGGGGAGCTGTTTTTT. The V gene is TRBV15, the J gene TRBJ2-2; perhaps TRBD2 as D (6 bases). V lost 5 bases, J lost 4 bases, and 8 bases lay in between. CDR1 and CDR2 from the germline V gene are LNHNV and YYDKDF (reference sequence). The CDR3 is made up of 13 amino acids.

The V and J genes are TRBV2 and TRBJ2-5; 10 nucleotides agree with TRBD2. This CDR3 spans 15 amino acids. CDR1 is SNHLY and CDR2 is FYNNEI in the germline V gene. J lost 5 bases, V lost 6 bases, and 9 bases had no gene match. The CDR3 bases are TGTGCCAGCAGGGGGGTAGCGGGAGGTGGGGAGACCCAGTACTTC. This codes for CASRGVAGGGETQYF.

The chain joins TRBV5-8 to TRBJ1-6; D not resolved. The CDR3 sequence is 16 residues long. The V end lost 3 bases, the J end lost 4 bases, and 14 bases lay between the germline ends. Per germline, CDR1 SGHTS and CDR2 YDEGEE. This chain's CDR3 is CASSYDTRGYNSPLHF. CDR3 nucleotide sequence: TGTGCCAGCAGCTACGACACCCGGGGTTATAATTCACCCCTCCACTTT.

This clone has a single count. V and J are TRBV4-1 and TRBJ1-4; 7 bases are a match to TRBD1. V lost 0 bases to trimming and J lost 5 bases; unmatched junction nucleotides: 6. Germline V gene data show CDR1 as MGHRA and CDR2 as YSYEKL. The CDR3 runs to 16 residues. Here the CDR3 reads CASSQEKGQQNEKLFF. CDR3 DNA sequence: TGCGCCAGCAGCCAAGAAAAGGGACAGCAGAATGAAAAACTGTTTTTT.

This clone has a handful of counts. CDR3 amino acids: CASTRSGAKLNTEAFF. The CDR3 region has the DNA TGCGCCAGCACTCGGTCCGGAGCCAAACTTAACACTGAAGCTTTCTTT. The chain is built from TRBV5-1 and TRBJ1-1; D is uncertain. The germline gives CDR1 SGHRS, CDR2 YFSETQ. V dropped 6 bases and J dropped 2 bases, with 20 bases sitting between them. The CDR3 covers 16 residues.

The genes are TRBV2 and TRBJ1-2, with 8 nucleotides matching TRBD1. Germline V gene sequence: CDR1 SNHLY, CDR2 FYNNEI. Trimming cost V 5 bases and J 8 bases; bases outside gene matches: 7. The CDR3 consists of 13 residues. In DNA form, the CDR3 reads TGTGCCAGCAGTACCGGGACAGGCGGCGGCTACACCTTC. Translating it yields CASSTGTGGGYTF.

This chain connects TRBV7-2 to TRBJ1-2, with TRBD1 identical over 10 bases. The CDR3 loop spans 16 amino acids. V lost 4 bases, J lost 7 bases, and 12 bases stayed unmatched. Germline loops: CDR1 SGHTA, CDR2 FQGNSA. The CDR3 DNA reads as TGTGCCAGCAGCTCCGGGACAGGGGCGAGGCTTGTTGGCTACACCTTC. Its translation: CASSSGTGARLVGYTF.

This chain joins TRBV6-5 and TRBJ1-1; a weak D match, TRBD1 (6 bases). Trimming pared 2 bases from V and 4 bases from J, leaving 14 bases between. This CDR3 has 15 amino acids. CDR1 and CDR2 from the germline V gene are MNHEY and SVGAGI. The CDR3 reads CASSYPTGTGTEAFF. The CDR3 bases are TGTGCCAGCAGTTACCCTACAGGGACGGGCACTGAAGCTTTCTTT.

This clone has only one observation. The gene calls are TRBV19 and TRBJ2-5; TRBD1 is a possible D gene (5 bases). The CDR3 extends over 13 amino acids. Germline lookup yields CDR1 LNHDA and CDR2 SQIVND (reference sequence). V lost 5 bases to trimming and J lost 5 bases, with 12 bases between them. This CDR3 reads CASSSLTVETQYF. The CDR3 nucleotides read TGTGCCAGTAGTTCCCTGACAGTGGAGACCCAGTACTTC.

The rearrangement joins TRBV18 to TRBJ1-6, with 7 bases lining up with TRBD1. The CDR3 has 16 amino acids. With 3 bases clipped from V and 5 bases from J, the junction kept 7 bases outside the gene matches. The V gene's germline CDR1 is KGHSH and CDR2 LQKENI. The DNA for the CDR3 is TGTGCCAGCTCACCCTCAAGACAGGGTAATAATTCACCCCTCCACTTT. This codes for CASSPSRQGNNSPLHF.

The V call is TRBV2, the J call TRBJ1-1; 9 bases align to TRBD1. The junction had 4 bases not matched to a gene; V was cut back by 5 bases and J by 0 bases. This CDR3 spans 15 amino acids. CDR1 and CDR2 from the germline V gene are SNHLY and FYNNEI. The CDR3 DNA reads TGTGCCAGCAGTAGGGACAGGGCCTTGAACACTGAAGCTTTCTTT. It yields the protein CASSRDRALNTEAFF.

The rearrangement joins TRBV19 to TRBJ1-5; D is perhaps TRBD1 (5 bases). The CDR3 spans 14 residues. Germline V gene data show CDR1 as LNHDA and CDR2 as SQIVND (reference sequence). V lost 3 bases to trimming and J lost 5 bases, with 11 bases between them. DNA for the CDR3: TGTGCCAGTAGTATTTTAGGGGTGTATCAGCCCCAGCATTTT. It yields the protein CASSILGVYQPQHF.

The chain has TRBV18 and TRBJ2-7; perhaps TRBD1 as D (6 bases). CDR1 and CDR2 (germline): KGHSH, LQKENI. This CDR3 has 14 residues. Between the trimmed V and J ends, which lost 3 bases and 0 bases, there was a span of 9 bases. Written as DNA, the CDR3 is TGTGCCAGCTCACCCCGACAGGACTCCTACGAGCAGTACGTC. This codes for CASSPRQDSYEQYV.

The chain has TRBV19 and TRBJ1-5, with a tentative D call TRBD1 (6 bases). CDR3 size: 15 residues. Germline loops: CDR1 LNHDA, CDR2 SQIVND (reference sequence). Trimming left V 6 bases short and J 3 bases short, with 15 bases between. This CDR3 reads CASSYLGDNNQPQHF. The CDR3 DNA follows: TGTGCCAGTAGCTACCTCGGGGACAACAATCAGCCCCAGCATTTT.

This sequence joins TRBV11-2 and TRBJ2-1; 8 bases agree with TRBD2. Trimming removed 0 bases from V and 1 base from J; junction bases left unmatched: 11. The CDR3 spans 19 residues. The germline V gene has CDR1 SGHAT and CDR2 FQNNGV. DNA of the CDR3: TGTGCCAGCAGCTTAGAATATGGGAGCGGGAGAGTTTCCTACAATGAGCAGTTCTTC. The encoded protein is CASSLEYGSGRVSYNEQFF.

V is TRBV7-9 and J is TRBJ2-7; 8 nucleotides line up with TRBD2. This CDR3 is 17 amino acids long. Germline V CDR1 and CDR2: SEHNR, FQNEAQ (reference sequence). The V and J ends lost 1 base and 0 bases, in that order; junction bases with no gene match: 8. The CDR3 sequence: CASSLGLSGASSYEQYV. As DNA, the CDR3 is TGTGCCAGCAGCTTAGGACTTAGCGGGGCTAGCTCCTACGAGCAGTACGTC.

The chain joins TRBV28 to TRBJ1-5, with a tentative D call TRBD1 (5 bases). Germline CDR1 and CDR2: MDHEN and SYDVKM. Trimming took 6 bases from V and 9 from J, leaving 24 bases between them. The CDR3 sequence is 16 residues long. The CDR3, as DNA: TGTGCCAGCAGGAGGAGGTCGGCAGGGAGGTATACGCCCCAGCATTTT. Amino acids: CASRRRSAGRYTPQHF.

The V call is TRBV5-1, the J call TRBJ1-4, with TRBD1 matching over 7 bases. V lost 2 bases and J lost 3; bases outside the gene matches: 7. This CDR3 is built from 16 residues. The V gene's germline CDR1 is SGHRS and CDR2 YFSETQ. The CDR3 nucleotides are TGCGCCAGCAGCTTCACAGGGGCAACGGCTAATGAAAAACTGTTTTTT. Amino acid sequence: CASSFTGATANEKLFF.

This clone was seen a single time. The CDR3 bases are TGTGCCAGCAGCCGAACTAGCGTCGGCGAGCAGTACGTC. This gives the protein CASSRTSVGEQYV. The chain joins TRBV14 to TRBJ2-7; 7 positions match TRBD2. Germline assignment: CDR1 SGHDN and CDR2 FVKESK. V lost 4 bases, J lost 6 bases, and 6 bases stayed unmatched. The CDR3 covers 13 residues.

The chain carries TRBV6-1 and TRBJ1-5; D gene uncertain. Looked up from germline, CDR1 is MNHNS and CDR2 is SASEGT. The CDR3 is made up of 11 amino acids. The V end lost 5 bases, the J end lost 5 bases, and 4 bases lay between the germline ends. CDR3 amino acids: CASSTDQPQHF. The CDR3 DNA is TGTGCCAGCAGTACAGATCAGCCCCAGCATTTT.

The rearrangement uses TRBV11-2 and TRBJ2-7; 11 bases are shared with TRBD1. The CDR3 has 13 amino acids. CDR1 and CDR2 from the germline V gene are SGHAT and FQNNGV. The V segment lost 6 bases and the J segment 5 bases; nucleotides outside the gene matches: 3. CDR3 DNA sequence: TGTGCCAGCAGACGGACAGGGGGCAACGAGCAGTACTTC. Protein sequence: CASRRTGGNEQYF.

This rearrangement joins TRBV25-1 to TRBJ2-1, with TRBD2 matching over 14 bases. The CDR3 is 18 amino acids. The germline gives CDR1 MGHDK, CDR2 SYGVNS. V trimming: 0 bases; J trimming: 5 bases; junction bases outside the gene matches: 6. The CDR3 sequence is CASSEYLGTSGSNNEQFF. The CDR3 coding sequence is TGTGCCAGCAGTGAATATTTGGGGACTAGCGGGAGCAACAATGAGCAGTTCTTC.

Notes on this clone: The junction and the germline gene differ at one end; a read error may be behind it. Here the CDR3 reads CASSLGQGRQNTEAFF. In DNA, the CDR3 is TGTGCCAGCAGTTTAGGGCAGGGGCGGCAGAACACTGAAGCTTTCTTT. V and J are TRBV7-2 and TRBJ1-1, with a weak D call TRBD1 (6 bases). CDR1 and CDR2 (germline): SGHTA, FQGNSA. The length of the CDR3 is 16 residues.

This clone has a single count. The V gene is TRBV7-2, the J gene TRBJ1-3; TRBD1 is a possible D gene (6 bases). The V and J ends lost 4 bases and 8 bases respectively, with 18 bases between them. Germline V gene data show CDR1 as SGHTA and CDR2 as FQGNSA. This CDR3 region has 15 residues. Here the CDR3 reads CASSSQRGGMDTIYF. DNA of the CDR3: TGTGCCAGCAGCTCACAAAGGGGGGGAATGGACACCATATATTTT. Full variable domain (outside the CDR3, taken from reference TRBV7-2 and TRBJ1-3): GAGVSQSPSNKVTEKGKDVELRCDPISGHTALYWYRQSLGQGLEFLIYFQGNSAPDKSGLPSDRFSAERTGGSVSTLTIQRTQQEDSAVYLCASSSQRGGMDTIYFGEGSWLTVV.

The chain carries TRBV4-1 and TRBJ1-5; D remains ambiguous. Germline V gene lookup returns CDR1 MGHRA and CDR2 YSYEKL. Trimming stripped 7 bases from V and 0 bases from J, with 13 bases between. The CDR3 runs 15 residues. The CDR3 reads CASKKEAYSNQPQHF. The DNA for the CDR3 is TGCGCCAGCAAAAAGGAGGCCTATAGCAATCAGCCCCAGCATTTT.